This passage covers 22 T cell receptor beta chains from one sample sequenced in a study of OX40 agonist ivuxolimab in advanced cancers. Clones were read by immunoSEQ multiplex PCR, and TCRdb kept only the in-frame ones, dropping some. This table holds about 26,000 clones, approximately 80% found once. The starting material was CD4+ or CD8+ T cells sorted from blood, obtained in a trial of the OX40 agonist ivuxolimab. The receptors were gathered from an adult with an advanced solid tumor such as melanoma, head and neck, liver or kidney cancer.

V gene TRBV19 combines with J gene TRBJ1-4, with D perhaps matching TRBD1 (5 bases). Trimming shortened V by 6 bases and J by 10 bases, and 18 bases separated the two germline ends. This CDR3 spans 14 amino acids. Germline CDR1 is LNHDA and CDR2 is SQIVND (reference sequence). The DNA of the CDR3 is TGTGCCAGTAGAAGAGCCCCGGGGGTTGGAAAACTGTTTTTT. Protein product: CASRRAPGVGKLFF.

The V and J genes are TRBV10-1 and TRBJ1-2; D ambiguous. The CDR3 has 17 residues. Germline V CDR1 and CDR2: WNHNN, SYGVQD (reference sequence). Trimming stripped 3 bases from V and 2 bases from J, with 19 bases between. The CDR3 sequence is CASSEWQPKPKNYGYTF. The CDR3 DNA sequence: TGCGCCAGCAGTGAATGGCAACCTAAACCAAAAAACTATGGCTACACCTTC.

The chain employs TRBV19 and TRBJ1-5; no clear D. CDR3 size: 16 residues. V lost 3 bases and J lost 4, with 16 bases in between. In germline, CDR1 is LNHDA, CDR2 SQIVND (reference sequence). The CDR3, as DNA: TGTGCCAGTAGTATTGGAGGGATCCCAATTAATCAGCCCCAGCATTTT. It encodes CASSIGGIPINQPQHF.

V usage is TRBV5-6 and J usage is TRBJ2-5; D is uncertain. Germline CDR1 and CDR2: SGHDT and YYEEEE. The CDR3 runs 14 residues. Trimming took off 4 bases at V and 3 bases at J, with 13 bases between the two ends. The CDR3 DNA follows: TGTGCCAGCAGCCCGTACAGCATCGAAGAGACCCAGTACTTC. Encoded protein: CASSPYSIEETQYF.

The chain carries TRBV6-6 and TRBJ1-2; possibly TRBD1 for D (6 bases). CDR1 and CDR2 (germline): MNHNY, SVGAGI (reference sequence). The ends were cut back, 5 bases at V and 8 bases at J, with 21 bases in the middle. This CDR3 spans 15 amino acids. The CDR3 sequence is CASSPGQLPNTGYTF. The CDR3 bases are TGTGCCAGCAGTCCCGGACAGTTACCAAACACAGGCTACACCTTC.

Only one count was recorded for this clone. The CDR3 is CASSRTTGNSPLHF. In DNA, the CDR3 is TGTGCCAGCAGCCGTACAACAGGAAATTCACCCCTCCACTTT. The chain joins TRBV6-5 to TRBJ1-6, with TRBD1 as a possible D gene (5 bases). Germline V gives CDR1 MNHEY, CDR2 SVGAGI. V lost 6 bases and J lost 7, with 13 bases in between. There are 14 residues in the CDR3.

The chain has TRBV6-1 and TRBJ1-5, with D uncertain. This CDR3 comprises 15 residues. Looked up from germline, CDR1 is MNHNS and CDR2 is SASEGT. V shed 0 bases and J shed 1 base, with 7 bases lying between them. The chain's CDR3 is CASSEAIGSNQPQHF. DNA for the CDR3: TGTGCCAGCAGTGAAGCAATAGGAAGCAATCAGCCCCAGCATTTT.

The chain has TRBV7-2 and TRBJ2-5; D is ambiguous. Germline V lookup: CDR1 SGHTA, CDR2 FQGNSA. Trimming took 2 bases from V and 5 from J, leaving 6 bases between them. This CDR3 has 12 amino acids. In DNA form, the CDR3 reads TGTGCCAGCAGCTTAAGTCGGGAGACCCAGTACTTC. It yields the protein CASSLSRETQYF.

The chain is built from TRBV6-6 and TRBJ2-3; tentative D call: TRBD1 (5 bases). The V gene's germline CDR1 is MNHNY and CDR2 SVGAGI (reference sequence). This CDR3 region has 15 residues. The germline V and J ends were trimmed by 0 bases and 6 bases, with 13 bases remaining between them. Here the CDR3 reads CASSYSRKRGDTQYF. DNA for the CDR3: TGTGCCAGCAGTTACTCGAGGAAAAGGGGCGATACGCAGTATTTT.

The V call is TRBV6-5, the J call TRBJ2-1, with TRBD2 identical over 14 bases. Germline-derived CDR1 and CDR2 are MNHEY and SVGAGI. The CDR3 is 15 residues long. Trimming removed 7 bases from V and 9 bases from J; junction bases left unmatched: 8. The CDR3 protein is CASILTSGGASEQFF. The CDR3 DNA is TGTGCCAGCATTCTGACTAGCGGGGGGGCAAGTGAGCAGTTCTTC.

The rearrangement uses TRBV18 and TRBJ1-2; D gene unclear. This CDR3 spans 14 amino acids. V lost 3 bases and J 5 bases, leaving 13 bases between the germline ends. Germline values: CDR1 KGHSH, CDR2 LQKENI. CDR3 DNA: TGTGCCAGCTCACCGCAGGACGTAGGATATGGCTACACCTTC. Translation: CASSPQDVGYGYTF.

V usage is TRBV7-2 and J usage is TRBJ1-1; the D is unclear. The germline V gene has CDR1 SGHTA and CDR2 FQGNSA. The CDR3 consists of 16 residues. Trimming left V 2 bases short and J 0 bases short, with 13 bases between. CDR3 amino acids: CASSLHQPSMNTEAFF. The CDR3 bases are TGTGCCAGCAGCTTACACCAGCCTAGCATGAACACTGAAGCTTTCTTT.

The rearrangement uses TRBV12-5 and TRBJ2-5, with D unclear. The V end was cut by 1 base, the J end by 3 bases, with 6 bases between. The CDR3 length is 13 residues. Looked up from germline, CDR1 is LGHNT and CDR2 is FRNRAP. CDR3 region: CASGLGEKETQYF. Written as DNA, the CDR3 is TGTGCTAGTGGTTTGGGGGAAAAAGAGACCCAGTACTTC. The variable domain in full, completed from reference TRBV12-5 and TRBJ2-5, reads DARVTQTPRHKVTEMGQEVTMRCQPILGHNTVFWYRQTMMQGLELLAYFRNRAPLDDSGMPKDRFSAEMPDATLATLKIQPSEPRDSAVYFCASGLGEKETQYFGPGTRLLVL.

The sample holds a few counts of this clone. The rearrangement uses TRBV4-1 and TRBJ1-5, with D possibly TRBD1 on 5 matching bases. From germline, CDR1 is MGHRA and CDR2 YSYEKL. The V end lost 1 base, the J end lost 3 bases, and 13 bases lay between the germline ends. The CDR3 sequence is 16 residues long. CDR3 bases: TGCGCCAGCAGCCAAGTTCATCAGGGACCCAATCAGCCCCAGCATTTT. This sequence encodes CASSQVHQGPNQPQHF.

The V gene is TRBV9, the J gene TRBJ1-3, with 8 bases matching TRBD1. The germline V gene encodes CDR1 SGDLS and CDR2 YYNGEE. The CDR3 length is 16 residues. J gave up 0 bases and V 4 bases, and 6 bases lay outside the gene matches. CDR3 DNA sequence: TGTGCCAGCAGCAAAAGAGACAGGGGCTCTGGAAACACCATATATTTT. Its protein is CASSKRDRGSGNTIYF.

V usage is TRBV13 and J usage is TRBJ2-3, with 7 bases aligning to TRBD2. After removal of 5 bases from V and 2 bases from J, the junction contained 10 bases not matched to a gene. Germline V gives CDR1 PRHDT, CDR2 FYEKMQ (reference sequence). The CDR3 totals 16 residues. The CDR3 coding sequence is TGTGCCAGCAGCCAAACGTATGGGGGGGTCACAGATACGCAGTATTTT. Amino acids: CASSQTYGGVTDTQYF.

This chain uses TRBV6-6 with TRBJ2-1; D is unresolved. Trimming pared 5 bases from V and 7 bases from J, leaving 15 bases between. The CDR3 is 14 amino acids. Per germline, CDR1 MNHNY and CDR2 SVGAGI (reference sequence). The CDR3 DNA sequence: TGTGCCAGCAGTGGATCAAAGCTGGGGAATGAGCAGTTCTTC. Its translation is CASSGSKLGNEQFF.

This chain links TRBV7-9 with TRBJ1-1; D remains unclear. CDR3 length: 14 residues. Germline V gene lookup returns CDR1 SEHNR and CDR2 FQNEAQ (reference sequence). V was clipped by 1 base and J by 4 bases, with 10 bases between them. CDR3 DNA: TGTGCCAGCAGCTTAGGACGTAGGTTCACTGAAGCTTTCTTT. Protein sequence: CASSLGRRFTEAFF. Drawing the rest from reference TRBV7-9 and TRBJ1-1, the complete variable domain is DTGVSQNPRHKITKRGQNVTFRCDPISEHNRLYWYRQTLGQGPEFLTYFQNEAQLEKSRLLSDRFSAERPKGSFSTLEIQRTEQGDSAMYLCASSLGRRFTEAFFGQGTRLTVV.

The chain links TRBV7-6 to TRBJ2-2, with a weak D call TRBD2 (7 bases). Trimming took 1 base from V and 4 from J, leaving 10 bases between them. The CDR3 extends over 15 amino acids. In germline, CDR1 is SGHVS, CDR2 FNYEAQ. CDR3 amino acids: CASSLEGGVTGELFF. Written as DNA, the CDR3 is TGTGCCAGCAGCTTAGAAGGGGGGGTCACCGGGGAGCTGTTTTTT. Full variable domain (remainder filled in from reference TRBV7-6 and TRBJ2-2): GAGVSQSPRYKVTKRGQDVALRCDPISGHVSLYWYRQALGQGPEFLTYFNYEAQQDKSGLPNDRFSAERPEGSISTLTIQRTEQRDSAMYRCASSLEGGVTGELFFGEGSRLTVL.

The chain has TRBV5-4 and TRBJ1-3, with D unclear. V lost 0 bases and J 0 bases, leaving 10 bases between the germline ends. This CDR3 spans 16 amino acids. Germline V gene sequence: CDR1 SGHNT, CDR2 YYREEE (reference sequence). The CDR3 sequence is CASSLGSTSSGNTIYF. DNA of the CDR3: TGTGCCAGCAGCTTGGGAAGTACGAGCTCTGGAAACACCATATATTTT.

The CDR3 here is CASRSGAVDTEAFF. The CDR3 DNA follows: TGTGCCAGCAGGTCAGGGGCGGTGGACACTGAAGCTTTCTTT. The V gene is TRBV7-3, the J gene TRBJ1-1; D may be TRBD1 (6 bases). In germline, CDR1 is SGHTA, CDR2 FQGTGA. The CDR3 spans 14 residues. V lost 6 bases, J lost 3 bases, and 14 bases lay in between. The full variable domain, its missing parts supplied by reference TRBV7-3 and TRBJ1-1, is GAGVSQTPSNKVTEKGKYVELRCDPISGHTALYWYRQSLGQGPEFLIYFQGTGAADDSGLPNDRFFAVRPEGSVSTLKIQRTERGDSAVYLCASRSGAVDTEAFFGQGTRLTVV.

The V call is TRBV6-6, the J call TRBJ1-2, with D possibly matching TRBD1 (6 bases). The CDR3 totals 13 residues. The germline V and J ends were trimmed by 0 bases and 8 bases, with 10 bases remaining between them. Germline CDR1 is MNHNY and CDR2 is SVGAGI (reference sequence). The CDR3 region has the DNA TGTGCCAGCAGTTACTCCCCAGGGGTGGGCTACACCTTC. Its translation is CASSYSPGVGYTF.